The clone carrying this T cell receptor (beta chain) was found once. The data derive from a study of shared clonotypes between healthy human individuals. There were only Caucasian adults among the donors, and all lived in Nashville, Tennessee. Spread over ten immunoSEQ deep assay plates, unsorted PBMC DNA underwent sequencing. Method: immunoSEQ multiplex PCR; TCRdb's copy keeps in-frame clones and lacks some. This table has roughly 500,000 clones, more than 75% appearing once. Germline V CDR1 and CDR2: SGHDT, YYEEEE. Trimming took off 1 base at V and 2 bases at J, with 12 bases between the two ends. The CDR3 has 15 residues.

V gene TRBV5-6 combines with J gene TRBJ1-2, with D uncertain. This TCR was recovered from a woman aged 35 to 49 in good health. Some clones in this sample may be carry-over from other donors' samples. Sequenced sample: PBMCs. The CDR3 region has the DNA TGTGCCAGCAGCTTGTTGGCAGTTATCAACTATGGCTACACCTTC. It translates to CASSLLAVINYGYTF.